This TCR beta chain was sequenced during a study of T cell repertoires in cytomegalovirus infection. TCRdb reprocessed the reads with MiXCR, giving one entry per CDR3 protein. The data contain roughly 150,000 distinct CDR3 sequences, about a quarter of them seen just once; the ten biggest clones take up about a tenth. V was cut by 0 bases and J by 5 bases, with 10 bases left in between. The CDR3 spans 14 residues. From germline, CDR1 is KGHSH and CDR2 LQKENI. Sequences were obtained from PBMCs. The clonotype originates from a human donor in good health (CMV status not recorded). Some clones in this sample may be carry-over from other donors' samples. J is TRBJ1-1 and V is TRBV18; the D gene is possibly TRBD1 (6 bases). CDR3 sequence (DNA): TGTGCCAGCTCACCACCAGGGGGGCGAACTGAAGCTTTCTTT. Translation: CASSPPGGRTEAFF.